This T cell receptor beta chain came from a study of blood T cell repertoires in COVID-19. Unmatched junction bases numbered 10, after V lost 5 bases and J lost 4 bases. From germline, CDR1 is MNHEY and CDR2 SMNVEV (reference sequence). The CDR3 contains 17 residues. How the authors handled the data: Reference gene primer amplification yielded estimated nucleated cell counts. Method: immunoSEQ multiplex PCR; TCRdb's copy keeps in-frame clones and lacks some. The V and J calls and clone size come from that table; D and trimming were worked out from the DNA. The sample has 90,000 to 120,000 clones, 80% to 90% seen once.

Sequenced: peripheral blood. The clonotype was recovered from a man aged 35 to 55 with active or convalescent COVID-19. This chain connects TRBV27 to TRBJ2-1; 11 bases line up with TRBD1. The DNA for the CDR3 is TGTGCCAGCAGTCCCGGGACAGGGGGTATCCTATACAATGAGCAGTTCTTC. Translating gives CASSPGTGGILYNEQFF.